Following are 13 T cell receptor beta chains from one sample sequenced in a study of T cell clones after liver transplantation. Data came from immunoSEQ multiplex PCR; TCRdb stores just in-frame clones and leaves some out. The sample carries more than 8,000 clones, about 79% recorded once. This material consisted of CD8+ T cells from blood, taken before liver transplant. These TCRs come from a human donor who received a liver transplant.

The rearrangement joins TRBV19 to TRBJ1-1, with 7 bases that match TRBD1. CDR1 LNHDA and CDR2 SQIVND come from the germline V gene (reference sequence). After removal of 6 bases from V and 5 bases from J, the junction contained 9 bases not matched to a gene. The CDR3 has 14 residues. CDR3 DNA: TGTGCCAGTAGAGGGGGCAGGGGAGGGACTGAAGCTTTCTTT. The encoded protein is CASRGGRGGTEAFF.

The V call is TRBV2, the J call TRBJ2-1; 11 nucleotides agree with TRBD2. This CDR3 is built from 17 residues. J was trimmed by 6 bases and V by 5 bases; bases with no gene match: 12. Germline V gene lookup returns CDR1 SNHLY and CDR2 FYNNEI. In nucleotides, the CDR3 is TGTGCCAGCAGTTCCCAGACTAGCGGGATGACGGGCAATGAGCAGTTCTTC. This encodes CASSSQTSGMTGNEQFF. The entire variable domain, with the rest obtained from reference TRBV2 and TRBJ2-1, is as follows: EPEVTQTPSHQVTQMGQEVILRCVPISNHLYFYWYRQILGQKVEFLVSFYNNEISEKSEIFDDQFSVERPDGSNFTLKIRSTKLEDSAMYFCASSSQTSGMTGNEQFFGPGTRLTVL.

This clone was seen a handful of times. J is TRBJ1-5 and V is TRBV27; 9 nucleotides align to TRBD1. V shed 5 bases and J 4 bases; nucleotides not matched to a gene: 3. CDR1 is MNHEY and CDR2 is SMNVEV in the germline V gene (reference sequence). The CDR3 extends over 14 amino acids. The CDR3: CASSRTGDNQPQHF. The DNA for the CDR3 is TGTGCCAGCAGTAGGACAGGGGATAATCAGCCCCAGCATTTT.

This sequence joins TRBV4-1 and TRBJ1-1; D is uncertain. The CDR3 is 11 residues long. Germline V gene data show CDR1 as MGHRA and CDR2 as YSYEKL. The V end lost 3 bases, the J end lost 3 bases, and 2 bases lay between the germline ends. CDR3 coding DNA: TGCGCCAGCAGCCATTACACTGAAGCTTTCTTT. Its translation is CASSHYTEAFF.

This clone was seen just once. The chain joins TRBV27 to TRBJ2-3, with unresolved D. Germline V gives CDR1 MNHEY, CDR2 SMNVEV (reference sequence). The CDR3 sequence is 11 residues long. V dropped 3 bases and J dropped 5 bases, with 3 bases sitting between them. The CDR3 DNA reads TGTGCCAGCAGTTTCCTAGATACGCAGTATTTT. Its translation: CASSFLDTQYF.

Here the CDR3 DNA reads TGTGCCAGCAGCGCCGAGGGGGCAGGGGCCTACGAGCAGTACTTC. Translating gives CASSAEGAGAYEQYF. This rearrangement joins TRBV7-9 to TRBJ2-7, with 7 bases fitting TRBD1. Per germline, CDR1 SEHNR and CDR2 FQNEAQ (reference sequence). The V segment lost 5 bases and the J segment 2 bases; nucleotides outside the gene matches: 9. CDR3 length: 15 residues.

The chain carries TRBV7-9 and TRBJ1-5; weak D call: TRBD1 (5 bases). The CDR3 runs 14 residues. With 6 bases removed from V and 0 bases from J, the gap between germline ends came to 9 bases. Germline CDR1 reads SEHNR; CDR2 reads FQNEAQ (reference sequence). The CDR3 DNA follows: TGTGCCAGCAGGAATGGGGGTAGCAATCAGCCCCAGCATTTT. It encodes CASRNGGSNQPQHF.

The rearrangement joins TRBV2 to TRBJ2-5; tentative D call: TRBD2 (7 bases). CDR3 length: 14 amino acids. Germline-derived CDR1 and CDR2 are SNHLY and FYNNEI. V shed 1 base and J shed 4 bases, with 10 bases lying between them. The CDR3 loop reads CASSEEGGGETQYF. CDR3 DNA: TGTGCCAGCAGTGAAGAGGGGGGGGGAGAGACCCAGTACTTC.

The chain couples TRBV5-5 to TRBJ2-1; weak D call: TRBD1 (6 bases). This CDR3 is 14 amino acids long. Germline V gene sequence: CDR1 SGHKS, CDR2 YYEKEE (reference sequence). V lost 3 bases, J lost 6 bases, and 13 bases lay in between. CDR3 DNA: TGTGCCAGCAGCTCTGTTGGGACAAGCAATGAGCAGTTCTTC. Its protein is CASSSVGTSNEQFF. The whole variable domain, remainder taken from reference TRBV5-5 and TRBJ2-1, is DAGVTQSPTHLIKTRGQQVTLRCSPISGHKSVSWYQQVLGQGPQFIFQYYEKEERGRGNFPDRFSARQFPNYSSELNVNALLLGDSALYLCASSSVGTSNEQFFGPGTRLTVL.

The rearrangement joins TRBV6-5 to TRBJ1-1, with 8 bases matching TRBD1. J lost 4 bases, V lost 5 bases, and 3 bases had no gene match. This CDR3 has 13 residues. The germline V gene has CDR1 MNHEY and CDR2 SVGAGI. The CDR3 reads CASSGQGATEAFF. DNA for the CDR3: TGTGCCAGCAGTGGACAGGGTGCCACTGAAGCTTTCTTT.

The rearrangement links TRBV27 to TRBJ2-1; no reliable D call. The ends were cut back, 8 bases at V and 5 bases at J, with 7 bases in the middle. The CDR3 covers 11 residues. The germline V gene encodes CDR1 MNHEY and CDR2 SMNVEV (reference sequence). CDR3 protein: CASPRNNEQFF. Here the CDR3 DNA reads TGTGCCAGCCCCCGGAACAATGAGCAGTTCTTC.

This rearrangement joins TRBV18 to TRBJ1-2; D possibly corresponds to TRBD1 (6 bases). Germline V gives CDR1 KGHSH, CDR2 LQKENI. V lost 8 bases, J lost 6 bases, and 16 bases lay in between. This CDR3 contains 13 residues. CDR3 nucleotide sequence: TGTGCCAGCCAACAAACAGGGATCGATGGCTACACCTTC. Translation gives CASQQTGIDGYTF.

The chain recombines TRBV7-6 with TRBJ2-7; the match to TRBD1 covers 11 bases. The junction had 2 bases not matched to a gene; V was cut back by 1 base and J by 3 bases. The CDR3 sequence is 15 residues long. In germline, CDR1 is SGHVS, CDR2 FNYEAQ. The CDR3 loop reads CASSLEGTGGYEQYF. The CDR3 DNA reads TGTGCCAGCAGCTTAGAGGGGACAGGGGGCTACGAGCAGTACTTC. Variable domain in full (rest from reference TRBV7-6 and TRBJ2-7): GAGVSQSPRYKVTKRGQDVALRCDPISGHVSLYWYRQALGQGPEFLTYFNYEAQQDKSGLPNDRFSAERPEGSISTLTIQRTEQRDSAMYRCASSLEGTGGYEQYFGPGTRLTVT.